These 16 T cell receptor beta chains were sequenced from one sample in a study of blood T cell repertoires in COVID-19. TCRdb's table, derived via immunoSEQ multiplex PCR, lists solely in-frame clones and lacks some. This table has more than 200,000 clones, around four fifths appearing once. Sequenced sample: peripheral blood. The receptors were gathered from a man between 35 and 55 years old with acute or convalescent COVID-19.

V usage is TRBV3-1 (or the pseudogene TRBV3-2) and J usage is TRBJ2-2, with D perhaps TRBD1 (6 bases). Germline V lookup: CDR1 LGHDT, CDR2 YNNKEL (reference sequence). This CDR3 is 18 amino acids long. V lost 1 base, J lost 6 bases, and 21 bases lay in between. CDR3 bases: TGTGCCAGCAGCCAAGTTTCCTCAGGGGTGTTTCGAGCCGGGGAGCTGTTTTTT. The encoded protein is CASSQVSSGVFRAGELFF.

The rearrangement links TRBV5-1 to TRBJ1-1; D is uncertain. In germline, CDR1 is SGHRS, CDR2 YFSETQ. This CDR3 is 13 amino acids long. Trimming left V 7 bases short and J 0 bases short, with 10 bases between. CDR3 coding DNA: TGCGCCAGCGGACTCTACATGAACACTGAAGCTTTCTTT. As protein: CASGLYMNTEAFF.

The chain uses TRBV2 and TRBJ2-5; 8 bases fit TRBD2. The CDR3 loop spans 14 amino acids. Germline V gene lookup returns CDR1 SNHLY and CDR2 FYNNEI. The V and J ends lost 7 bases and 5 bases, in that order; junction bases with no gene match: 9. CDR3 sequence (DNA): TGTGCCAGCACCCTCGGGGGGGGAGTTGAGACCCAGTACTTC. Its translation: CASTLGGGVETQYF.

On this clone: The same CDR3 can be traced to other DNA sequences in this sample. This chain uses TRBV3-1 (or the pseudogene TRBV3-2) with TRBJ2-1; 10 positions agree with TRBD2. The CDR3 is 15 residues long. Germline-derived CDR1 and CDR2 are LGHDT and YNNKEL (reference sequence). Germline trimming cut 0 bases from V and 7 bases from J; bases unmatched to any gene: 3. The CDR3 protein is CASSQELAGRNEQFF. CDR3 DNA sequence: TGTGCCAGCAGCCAAGAACTAGCGGGAAGGAATGAGCAGTTCTTC.

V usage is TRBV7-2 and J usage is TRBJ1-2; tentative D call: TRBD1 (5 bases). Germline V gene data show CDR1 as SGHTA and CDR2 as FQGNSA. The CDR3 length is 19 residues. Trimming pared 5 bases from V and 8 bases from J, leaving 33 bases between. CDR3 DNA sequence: TGTGCCAGCAGCCCCCTCCTTGGGGGTGGGGGGTCGTTGTTAGGAGGCTACACCTTC. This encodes CASSPLLGGGGSLLGGYTF.

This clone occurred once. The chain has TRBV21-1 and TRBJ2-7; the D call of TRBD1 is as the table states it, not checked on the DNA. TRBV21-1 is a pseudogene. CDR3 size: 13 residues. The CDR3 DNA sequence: TGTGCCGCGGCCCAGGGGGCAGTCTACGAGCAGTACTTC. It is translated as CAAAQGAVYEQYF.

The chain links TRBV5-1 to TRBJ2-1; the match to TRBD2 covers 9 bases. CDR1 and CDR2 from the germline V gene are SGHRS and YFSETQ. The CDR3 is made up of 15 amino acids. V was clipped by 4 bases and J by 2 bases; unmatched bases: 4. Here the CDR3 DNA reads TGCGCCAGCAGCGAGCGGGAGGTAACCTACAATGAGCAGTTCTTC. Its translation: CASSEREVTYNEQFF.

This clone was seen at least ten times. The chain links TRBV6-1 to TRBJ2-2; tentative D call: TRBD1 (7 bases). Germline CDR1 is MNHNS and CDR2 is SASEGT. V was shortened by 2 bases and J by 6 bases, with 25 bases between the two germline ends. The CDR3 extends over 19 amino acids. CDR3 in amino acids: CASSERNFGRQGNAGELFF. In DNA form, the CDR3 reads TGTGCCAGCAGTGAAAGGAACTTCGGGAGACAGGGTAACGCCGGGGAGCTGTTTTTT.

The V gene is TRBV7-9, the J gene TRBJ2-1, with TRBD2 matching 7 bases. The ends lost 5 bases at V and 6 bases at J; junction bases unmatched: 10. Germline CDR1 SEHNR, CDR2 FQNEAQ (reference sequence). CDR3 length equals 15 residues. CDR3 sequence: CASSPWREWSNEQFF. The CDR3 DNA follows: TGTGCCAGCAGCCCCTGGCGGGAGTGGTCCAATGAGCAGTTCTTC.

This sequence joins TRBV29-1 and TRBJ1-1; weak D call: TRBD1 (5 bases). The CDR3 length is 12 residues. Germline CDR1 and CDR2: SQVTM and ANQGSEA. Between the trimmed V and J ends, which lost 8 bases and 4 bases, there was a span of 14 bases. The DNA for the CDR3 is TGCAGCCCCGGGGGGGAGGGCACTGAAGCTTTCTTT. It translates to CSPGGEGTEAFF.

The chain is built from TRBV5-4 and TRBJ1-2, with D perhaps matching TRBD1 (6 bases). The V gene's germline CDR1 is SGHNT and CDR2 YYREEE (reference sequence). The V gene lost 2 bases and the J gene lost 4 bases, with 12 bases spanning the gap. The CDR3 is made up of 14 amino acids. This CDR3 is CASSFRTAAYGYTF. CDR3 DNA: TGTGCCAGCAGCTTTAGGACAGCGGCCTATGGCTACACCTTC.

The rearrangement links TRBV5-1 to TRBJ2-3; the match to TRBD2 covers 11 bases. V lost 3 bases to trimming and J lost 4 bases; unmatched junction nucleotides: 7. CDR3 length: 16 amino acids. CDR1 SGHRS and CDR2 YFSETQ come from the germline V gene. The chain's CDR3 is CASSYGTSGRSDTQYF. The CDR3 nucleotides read TGCGCCAGCAGCTATGGGACTAGCGGACGGTCAGATACGCAGTATTTT.

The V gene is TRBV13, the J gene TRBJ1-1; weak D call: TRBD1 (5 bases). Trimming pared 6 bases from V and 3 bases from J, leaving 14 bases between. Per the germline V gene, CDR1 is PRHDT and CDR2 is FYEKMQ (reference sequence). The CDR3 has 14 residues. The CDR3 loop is CASSPILGHTEAFF. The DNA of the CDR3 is TGTGCCAGCAGTCCTATTTTGGGGCACACTGAAGCTTTCTTT.

CDR3 DNA sequence: TGTGCCAGCAGCTTAGATCCGAATTCACCCCTCCACTTT. Translation gives CASSLDPNSPLHF. The V call is TRBV11-3, the J call TRBJ1-6; D remains ambiguous. This CDR3 is 13 amino acids long. Between the trimmed V and J ends, which lost 0 bases and 7 bases, there was a span of 4 bases. The germline gives CDR1 SGHNT, CDR2 YENEEA.

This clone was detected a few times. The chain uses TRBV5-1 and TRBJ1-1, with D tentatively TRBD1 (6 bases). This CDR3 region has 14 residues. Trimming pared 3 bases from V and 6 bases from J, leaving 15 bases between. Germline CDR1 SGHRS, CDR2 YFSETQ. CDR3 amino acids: CASSSRTGSPEAFF. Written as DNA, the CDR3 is TGCGCCAGCAGCTCCCGAACAGGGTCCCCTGAAGCTTTCTTT. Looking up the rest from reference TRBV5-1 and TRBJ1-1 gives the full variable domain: KAGVTQTPRYLIKTRGQQVTLSCSPISGHRSVSWYQQTPGQGLQFLFEYFSETQRNKGNFPGRFSGRQFSNSRSEMNVSTLELGDSALYLCASSSRTGSPEAFFGQGTRLTVV.

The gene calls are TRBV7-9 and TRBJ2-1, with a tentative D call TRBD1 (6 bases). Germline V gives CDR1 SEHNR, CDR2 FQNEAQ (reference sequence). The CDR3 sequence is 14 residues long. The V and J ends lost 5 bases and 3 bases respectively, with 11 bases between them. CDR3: CASSQGSGYNEQFF. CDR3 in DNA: TGTGCCAGCAGCCAGGGGTCGGGCTACAATGAGCAGTTCTTC.